Described below is a single T cell receptor beta chain sequence and its context. The target antigen is unknown. In chemo-refractory metastatic non-small-cell lung cancer, patients got ipilimumab CTLA-4 blockade together with focal radiation. The sample comes from a study of radiotherapy plus CTLA-4 blockade in lung cancer. About the research overall: Disease control was seen in approximately 31% of patients, objective responses in about 18%.

Germline loops: CDR1 MNHEY, CDR2 SMNVEV (reference sequence). V lost 4 bases, J lost 0 bases, and 10 bases lay in between. The CDR3 has 14 amino acids. Findings of the study overall: Clones derived from tumor TCRs expanded in blood after radiotherapy plus ipilimumab.

Measured with immunoSEQ multiplex PCR; TCRdb has only the in-frame clones, and not every one. This table has more than 90,000 clones, 82% appearing once. This sequence joins TRBV27 and TRBJ2-7; D perhaps matches TRBD1 (6 bases). The specimen comprised peripheral blood, sampled from a patient treated with radiotherapy plus ipilimumab. This receptor was obtained from a human donor with non-small cell lung cancer that progressed on radiotherapy plus ipilimumab. In DNA form, the CDR3 reads TGTGCCAGCAGTTCCACAGGGACCTCCTACGAGCAGTACGTC. Amino acids: CASSSTGTSYEQYV.